One and the same sample provided the 29 T cell receptor beta chains below, sequenced in a study of blood T cell repertoires in COVID-19 (dated by TCRdb to the early 2020s). Libraries were constructed by the immunoSEQ multiplex PCR assay. TCRdb carries this immuneACCESS record with in-frame sequences only. Its versions omit some clonotypes, under half of them owing to an unresolved V gene in the studies checked, with the rest unexplained. The sample has around 190,000 clones on record, approximately 86% of them singletons. The ten biggest clones cover under 9.5% of the sample. Sample: peripheral blood. All receptors derive from a man aged 50-60 years with active or convalescent COVID-19.

This chain uses TRBV6-5 with TRBJ2-7; the match to TRBD1 covers 8 bases. Germline assignment: CDR1 MNHEY and CDR2 SVGAGI. V lost 6 bases, J lost 2 bases, and 9 bases stayed unmatched. This CDR3 has 15 residues. DNA for the CDR3: TGTGCCAGCAGCCCCGGGACAGGAGAGCCCTACGAGCAGTACTTC. This translates into CASSPGTGEPYEQYF.

This clone is a singleton in its sample. The rearrangement uses TRBV9 and TRBJ2-1; TRBD2 matches 11 bases. The V segment lost 2 bases and the J segment 3 bases; nucleotides outside the gene matches: 4. CDR3 length equals 16 residues. Germline CDR1 SGDLS, CDR2 YYNGEE. This CDR3 reads CASSVSGTSGYNEQFF. DNA for the CDR3: TGTGCCAGCAGCGTCTCCGGGACTAGCGGCTACAATGAGCAGTTCTTC.

A few counts support this clone. V is TRBV28 and J is TRBJ2-7; possibly TRBD2 for D (6 bases). Per the germline V gene, CDR1 is MDHEN and CDR2 is SYDVKM. Trimming left V 3 bases short and J 3 bases short, with 12 bases between. The CDR3 runs 14 residues. CDR3 loop: CASSFYSGNYEQYF. Written as DNA, the CDR3 is TGTGCCAGCAGTTTTTATAGCGGAAACTACGAGCAGTACTTC.

The chain couples TRBV4-1 to TRBJ1-2; D perhaps matches TRBD1 (6 bases). The germline CDR1 and CDR2 sequences are MGHRA and YSYEKL. V lost 0 bases to trimming and J lost 2 bases, with 10 bases between them. The CDR3 contains 15 residues. The CDR3 region has the DNA TGCGCCAGCAGCCAAGACCCTGGACAGAACTATGGCTACACCTTC. As protein: CASSQDPGQNYGYTF.

V gene TRBV6-5 combines with J gene TRBJ1-1; the D is unclear. The V gene lost 7 bases and the J gene lost 2 bases, with 11 bases spanning the gap. The CDR3 covers 13 residues. Germline-derived CDR1 and CDR2 are MNHEY and SVGAGI. The CDR3 DNA reads as TGTGCCAGCATTCCGGGATATAACACTGAAGCTTTCTTT. This gives the protein CASIPGYNTEAFF.

The V and J genes are TRBV7-3 and TRBJ2-5; D might be TRBD2 (5 bases). Germline V CDR1 and CDR2: SGHTA, FQGTGA. Trimming took 9 bases from V and 2 from J, leaving 22 bases between them. The CDR3 has 16 residues. Here the CDR3 reads CARGCLNDRGQETQYF. The CDR3 coding sequence is TGTGCCAGGGGGTGTTTAAACGATCGAGGGCAAGAGACCCAGTACTTC.

This CDR3 reads CASSKYHFRAGGTGELFF. The CDR3 DNA follows: TGTGCCAGCAGCAAATATCATTTTAGAGCGGGGGGAACCGGGGAGCTGTTTTTT. This chain links TRBV21-1 with TRBJ2-2; the table's D call, TRBD2, has no DNA check behind it. TRBV21-1 counts as a pseudogene. The CDR3 spans 18 residues.

The V call is TRBV11-1, the J call TRBJ2-2; 9 bases are a match to TRBD2. CDR1 and CDR2 from the germline V gene are SGHAT and FQDESV (reference sequence). V lost 4 bases, J lost 5 bases, and 2 bases stayed unmatched. This CDR3 region has 14 residues. CDR3 amino acids: CASSSGLATGELFF. The CDR3 nucleotides read TGTGCCAGCAGCTCGGGACTAGCAACCGGGGAGCTGTTTTTT.

V gene TRBV7-2 combines with J gene TRBJ2-1; TRBD2 matches at 9 bases. The CDR3 contains 18 residues. Trimming at V came to 0 bases and at J to 5 bases, leaving 11 bases not matched to a gene. Germline lookup yields CDR1 SGHTA and CDR2 FQGNSA. The CDR3 sequence: CASSLALASGTFDNEQFF. Here the CDR3 DNA reads TGTGCCAGCAGCTTAGCCCTTGCTAGCGGGACGTTTGACAATGAGCAGTTCTTC. The full variable domain, in which reference TRBV7-2 and TRBJ2-1 provide the parts outside the CDR3, is GAGVSQSPSNKVTEKGKDVELRCDPISGHTALYWYRQSLGQGLEFLIYFQGNSAPDKSGLPSDRFSAERTGGSVSTLTIQRTQQEDSAVYLCASSLALASGTFDNEQFFGPGTRLTVL.

The chain couples TRBV6-1 to TRBJ1-6; 8 nucleotides line up with TRBD1. The CDR3 has 19 residues. Germline V gives CDR1 MNHNS, CDR2 SASEGT. V dropped 4 bases and J dropped 0; count of bases not matched to a gene: 11. The DNA of the CDR3 is TGTGCCAGCAGTGTTTATTCGGGACAGGCGAGCTCCTATAATTCACCCCTCCACTTT. As protein: CASSVYSGQASSYNSPLHF.

This clone was counted a few times. The rearrangement links TRBV19 to TRBJ1-1; 8 bases map to TRBD1. The CDR3 is 14 amino acids. Germline CDR1 reads LNHDA; CDR2 reads SQIVND (reference sequence). J gave up 0 bases and V 6 bases, and 3 bases lay outside the gene matches. CDR3 bases: TGTGCCAGTAGCAAGACAGGGGTGAACACTGAAGCTTTCTTT. As protein: CASSKTGVNTEAFF.

The J gene is TRBJ2-1, the V gene TRBV7-9; 9 bases are shared with TRBD1. The CDR3 spans 16 residues. Trimming cost V 7 bases and J 6 bases; bases outside gene matches: 13. The germline V gene has CDR1 SEHNR and CDR2 FQNEAQ (reference sequence). The CDR3: CASIHTGTGSGNEQFF. The CDR3 DNA is TGTGCCAGCATTCACACGGGGACAGGGTCGGGCAATGAGCAGTTCTTC.

This chain uses TRBV7-9 with TRBJ1-1; 7 nucleotides line up with TRBD1. V was clipped by 1 base and J by 0 bases; unmatched bases: 2. Germline CDR1 SEHNR, CDR2 FQNEAQ (reference sequence). The CDR3 covers 15 residues. CDR3 loop: CASSLEGTVNTEAFF. CDR3 nucleotides: TGTGCCAGCAGCTTAGAAGGGACAGTGAACACTGAAGCTTTCTTT.

The V and J genes are TRBV13 and TRBJ1-2; D uncertain. CDR3 length equals 15 residues. Germline CDR1 reads PRHDT; CDR2 reads FYEKMQ (reference sequence). V lost 3 bases and J 5 bases, leaving 16 bases between the germline ends. This CDR3 reads CASSLGKVGGYGYTF. The DNA for the CDR3 is TGTGCCAGCAGCTTGGGAAAAGTCGGAGGATATGGCTACACCTTC.

In DNA form, the CDR3 reads TGTGCCAGCAGCTTAGCTTGGGGCGAGGATACGCAGTATTTT. It encodes CASSLAWGEDTQYF. The chain carries TRBV7-2 and TRBJ2-3; tentative D call: TRBD1 (5 bases). V was trimmed by 0 bases and J by 6 bases, leaving 10 bases between them. Per germline, CDR1 SGHTA and CDR2 FQGNSA. This CDR3 spans 14 amino acids.

The genes are TRBV3-1 (or the pseudogene TRBV3-2) and TRBJ2-5, with D unclear. Germline V gives CDR1 LGHDT, CDR2 YNNKEL (reference sequence). This CDR3 comprises 15 residues. V lost 0 bases to trimming and J lost 1 base, with 9 bases between them. CDR3 DNA sequence: TGTGCCAGCAGCCAAGAAACAACTACCCAAGAGACCCAGTACTTC. As protein: CASSQETTTQETQYF.

V gene TRBV15 combines with J gene TRBJ1-6, with 8 bases identical to TRBD1. The germline CDR1 and CDR2 sequences are LNHNV and YYDKDF (reference sequence). CDR3 length equals 14 residues. The trim removed 3 bases at V and 5 bases at J, leaving 0 bases unmatched. CDR3 residues: CATSRDRDNSPLHF. CDR3 coding DNA: TGTGCCACCAGCAGGGACAGGGATAATTCACCCCTCCACTTT. Looking up the rest from reference TRBV15 and TRBJ1-6 gives the full variable domain: DAMVIQNPRYQVTQFGKPVTLSCSQTLNHNVMYWYQQKSSQAPKLLFHYYDKDFNNEADTPDNFQSRRPNTSFCFLDIRSPGLGDTAMYLCATSRDRDNSPLHFGNGTRLTVT.

The chain has TRBV19 and TRBJ1-1, with TRBD1 as a possible D gene (5 bases). The germline CDR1 and CDR2 sequences are LNHDA and SQIVND (reference sequence). The ends were cut back, 7 bases at V and 2 bases at J, with 20 bases in the middle. The CDR3 has 16 amino acids. CDR3 sequence (DNA): TGTGCCAGTAACCCCCCCGGGGGAGCTTATAACACTGAAGCTTTCTTT. Amino acids: CASNPPGGAYNTEAFF.

The chain carries TRBV20-1 and TRBJ2-7; D uncertain. The germline CDR1 and CDR2 sequences are DFQATT and SNEGSKA (reference sequence). CDR3 length: 10 amino acids. V lost 6 bases and J 0 bases, leaving 3 bases between the germline ends. The CDR3 sequence is CSAGSYEQYF. The CDR3 DNA follows: TGCAGTGCCGGCTCCTACGAGCAGTACTTC.

The CDR3 region has the DNA TGCAGCGTTAAGGGGGGGGCCACTGAAGCTTTCTTT. Translating it yields CSVKGGATEAFF. The chain joins TRBV29-1 to TRBJ1-1; perhaps TRBD1 as D (6 bases). The CDR3 contains 12 residues. Per germline, CDR1 SQVTM and CDR2 ANQGSEA. Trimming left V 5 bases short and J 4 bases short, with 11 bases between.

The rearrangement uses TRBV12-1 and TRBJ1-5; the table gives TRBD1 as D, unverified against the DNA. TRBV12-1 is a recognized pseudogene. The CDR3 has 21 residues. The CDR3 loop is CASSFGFFGTGQPSGDQPQHF. The CDR3 DNA follows: TGTGCCAGCAGCTTTGGTTTTTTTGGGACAGGGCAACCCTCAGGGGATCAGCCCCAGCATTTT.

This clone was recorded once. This chain uses TRBV6-1 with TRBJ2-7, with 11 bases that match TRBD1. Germline V gene sequence: CDR1 MNHNS, CDR2 SASEGT. Trimming took 4 bases from V and 4 from J; bases not matched to a gene: 9. The CDR3 extends over 16 amino acids. CDR3 sequence reads: CASSGEGQGGLYEQYF. The CDR3 region has the DNA TGTGCCAGCAGTGGGGAGGGACAGGGGGGACTTTACGAGCAGTACTTC.

The rearrangement links TRBV15 to TRBJ2-2; tentative D call: TRBD1 (6 bases). Germline V gives CDR1 LNHNV, CDR2 YYDKDF (reference sequence). The CDR3 is 16 residues long. V was pared by 0 bases and J by 0 bases, with 8 bases between. This CDR3 reads CATSRETGANTGELFF. CDR3 DNA sequence: TGTGCCACCAGCAGAGAGACAGGAGCGAACACCGGGGAGCTGTTTTTT. Full variable domain (missing parts from reference TRBV15 and TRBJ2-2): DAMVIQNPRYQVTQFGKPVTLSCSQTLNHNVMYWYQQKSSQAPKLLFHYYDKDFNNEADTPDNFQSRRPNTSFCFLDIRSPGLGDTAMYLCATSRETGANTGELFFGEGSRLTVL.

The chain recombines TRBV5-1 with TRBJ2-3; TRBD2 agrees at 8 bases. Germline V gene data show CDR1 as SGHRS and CDR2 as YFSETQ. This CDR3 is built from 14 residues. V lost 6 bases to trimming and J lost 2 bases; unmatched junction nucleotides: 5. The CDR3 protein is CASKAGGTTDTQYF. The CDR3 DNA reads as TGCGCCAGCAAGGCGGGGGGTACCACAGATACGCAGTATTTT.

On this clone itself: Other nucleotide sequences in the sample specify the same CDR3. The chain links TRBV28 to TRBJ1-5, with no clear D. The V gene lost 7 bases and the J gene lost 2 bases, with 12 bases spanning the gap. The V gene's germline CDR1 is MDHEN and CDR2 SYDVKM. CDR3 length: 14 residues. The CDR3 here is CASTEGGGNQPQHF. The CDR3 DNA follows: TGTGCCAGCACTGAGGGTGGCGGCAATCAGCCCCAGCATTTT.

CDR3 sequence: CASSERGQGEETQYF. The CDR3 DNA reads TGTGCCAGCAGCGAGAGAGGACAGGGCGAAGAGACCCAGTACTTC. The chain employs TRBV7-9 and TRBJ2-5; 8 bases are a match to TRBD1. Germline V gives CDR1 SEHNR, CDR2 FQNEAQ (reference sequence). Unmatched junction bases numbered 8, after V lost 5 bases and J lost 3 bases. This CDR3 is built from 15 residues.

This clone was seen only a few times. J is TRBJ2-7 and V is TRBV5-1, with 7 bases fitting TRBD2. J was trimmed by 4 bases and V by 4 bases; bases with no gene match: 5. The germline V gene has CDR1 SGHRS and CDR2 YFSETQ. The CDR3 consists of 13 residues. The CDR3 DNA is TGCGCCAGCAGCGGAGCGGGAAGGTACGAGCAGTACTTC. It specifies CASSGAGRYEQYF.

The chain is built from TRBV5-4 and TRBJ1-1; 10 nucleotides match TRBD1. Germline assignment: CDR1 SGHNT and CDR2 YYREEE (reference sequence). CDR3 size: 12 residues. Trimming at V came to 3 bases and at J to 13 bases, leaving 6 bases not matched to a gene. Written as DNA, the CDR3 is TGTGCCAGCAGCTCGGGACAGGGGCGGGATTTCTTT. The encoded protein is CASSSGQGRDFF.

The J gene is TRBJ2-2, the V gene TRBV7-6; D might be TRBD1 (6 bases). Germline V gene lookup returns CDR1 SGHVS and CDR2 FNYEAQ. Trimming took off 5 bases at V and 3 bases at J, with 13 bases between the two ends. The CDR3 length is 15 residues. CDR3 sequence reads: CASSPNRAHTGELFF. The DNA of the CDR3 is TGTGCCAGCAGCCCCAACAGGGCGCACACCGGGGAGCTGTTTTTT.